The 23 T cell receptor beta chains below were found in one sample sequenced in a study of T cell repertoires in cytomegalovirus infection. In TCRdb, the reads were re-called with MiXCR into one record per CDR3 protein. The table lists more than 150,000 distinct CDR3 sequences, 17% of them singletons, with over 15% in the top ten. Material: CD8+ T cells from PBMCs. The receptor set was obtained from a human donor in good health (CMV status not recorded). Some clones in this sample may be carry-over from other donors' samples.

This clonotype was seen only a few times. The gene calls are TRBV12-3 or TRBV12-4 and TRBJ2-7; 8 bases are shared with TRBD2. There are 14 residues in the CDR3. With 7 bases clipped from V and 2 bases from J, the junction kept 7 bases outside the gene matches. CDR3 sequence reads: CASTPGGGAYEQYF. DNA of the CDR3: TGTGCCAGCACCCCCGGGGGGGGCGCCTACGAGCAGTACTTC.

In its sample, this clonotype was seen a few times. This chain links TRBV14 with TRBJ2-7; D gene uncertain. V gave up 4 bases and J gave up 2 bases, with 12 bases separating them. The CDR3 consists of 14 residues. Germline V lookup: CDR1 SGHDN, CDR2 FVKESK. As DNA, the CDR3 is TGTGCCAGCAGCCCTTATCGGGCCCCCTACGAGCAGTACTTC. Protein: CASSPYRAPYEQYF. Together with reference TRBV14 and TRBJ2-7, the CDR3 gives the full variable domain: EAGVTQFPSHSVIEKGQTVTLRCDPISGHDNLYWYRRVMGKEIKFLLHFVKESKQDESGMPNNRFLAERTGGTYSTLKVQPAELEDSGVYFCASSPYRAPYEQYFGPGTRLTVT.

V gene TRBV12-3 or TRBV12-4 combines with J gene TRBJ2-7, with D unresolved. The length of the CDR3 is 12 residues. V lost 5 bases and J lost 1, with 6 bases in between. The CDR3 loop is CASSAPSYEQYF. The CDR3 nucleotides are TGTGCCAGCAGTGCCCCGTCCTACGAGCAGTACTTC.

This clonotype was seen many times. This chain uses TRBV4-2 with TRBJ1-1; 7 nucleotides match TRBD1. The CDR3 runs 14 residues. Germline CDR1 reads LGHNA; CDR2 reads YNFKEQ. The trim removed 1 base at V and 2 bases at J, leaving 1 base unmatched. The CDR3 sequence: CASSQGQGNTEAFF. CDR3 nucleotides: TGTGCCAGCAGCCAAGGACAGGGAAACACTGAAGCTTTCTTT.

In this sample, this clonotype turned up a few times. The V gene is TRBV28, the J gene TRBJ1-2; D not resolved. The CDR3 has 14 amino acids. Germline lookup yields CDR1 MDHEN and CDR2 SYDVKM. V lost 6 bases, J lost 5 bases, and 16 bases lay in between. The CDR3 reads CASRSSIRVYGYTF. In DNA, the CDR3 is TGTGCCAGCAGATCATCAATCCGGGTATATGGCTACACCTTC.

This clonotype was detected a few times. A much larger clone differs by one base, so this may be a read error. This chain uses TRBV12-5 with TRBJ1-2, with D possibly matching TRBD1 (5 bases). CDR3 size: 14 residues. The V gene's germline CDR1 is LGHNT and CDR2 FRNRAP. The CDR3 reads CASGDTGGINGYIF. The CDR3 DNA reads as TGTGCTAGTGGCGATACAGGAGGGATTAATGGCTACATCTTC.

This clonotype occurred a few times. This chain links TRBV6-6 with TRBJ1-6; D uncertain. Germline V CDR1 and CDR2: MNHNY, SVGAGI (reference sequence). Trimming left V 6 bases short and J 5 bases short, with 14 bases between. The CDR3 has 15 residues. In DNA, the CDR3 is TGTGCCAGCAGCCACGGCGGGATGAATAATTCACCCCTCCACTTT. Encoded protein: CASSHGGMNNSPLHF.

In this sample, this clonotype turned up a few times. The V and J genes are TRBV7-8 and TRBJ1-1; 8 bases align to TRBD1. Trimming took 3 bases from V and 1 from J; bases not matched to a gene: 13. The germline gives CDR1 SGHVS, CDR2 FQNEAQ. The CDR3 is 18 amino acids. CDR3 in DNA: TGTGCCAGCAGCTTTGGGCCGGGGGTAACAGGGGGGAACACTGAAGCTTTCTTT. Translating gives CASSFGPGVTGGNTEAFF.

This clonotype was detected ten times or more. This chain uses TRBV6-2 or TRBV6-3 with TRBJ2-1; D gene ambiguous. The length of the CDR3 is 12 residues. Germline V gene sequence: CDR1 MNHEY, CDR2 SVGEGT. Trimming stripped 6 bases from V and 8 bases from J, with 11 bases between. DNA for the CDR3: TGTGCCAGCAGCCTGGGCCGCGATGAGCAGTTCTTC. Its protein is CASSLGRDEQFF.

This chain connects TRBV6-2 or TRBV6-3 to TRBJ2-1; D is uncertain. The ends were cut back, 4 bases at V and 8 bases at J, with 9 bases in the middle. Germline CDR1 and CDR2: MNHEY and SVGEGT. The length of the CDR3 is 12 residues. The CDR3 here is CASSWATDEQFF. The CDR3 coding sequence is TGTGCCAGCAGTTGGGCTACTGATGAGCAGTTCTTC.

Note on this clonotype: Germline and junction disagree at one end, which may indicate a read error. The chain recombines TRBV7-8 with TRBJ1-1, with 7 bases identical to TRBD1. The CDR3 contains 15 residues. Germline CDR1 SGHVS, CDR2 FQNEAQ. This chain's CDR3 is CASSTTGTENTEAFF. DNA of the CDR3: TGTGCCAGCAGCACGACCGGGACAGAGAACACTGAAGCCTTCTTT.

This clonotype was observed a handful of times. The V call is TRBV6-2 or TRBV6-3, the J call TRBJ2-1; D remains ambiguous. Germline loops: CDR1 MNHEY, CDR2 SVGEGT. V gave up 4 bases and J gave up 7 bases, with 14 bases separating them. The CDR3 has 14 amino acids. CDR3 nucleotides: TGTGCCAGCAGTTCCTCAAGGGCCTTAAATGAGCAGTTCTTC. Its translation is CASSSSRALNEQFF.

The gene calls are TRBV15 and TRBJ2-1; tentatively, D is TRBD1 (5 bases). Germline loops: CDR1 LNHNV, CDR2 YYDKDF (reference sequence). The CDR3 consists of 11 residues. Trimming cost V 0 bases and J 14 bases, with 8 bases left between them. CDR3 region: CATSRDRDKFF. In nucleotides, the CDR3 is TGTGCCACCAGCAGAGACAGGGATAAGTTCTTC.

This clonotype was recorded at least ten times. The chain carries TRBV7-2 and TRBJ1-1; 9 nucleotides match TRBD1. Trimming cost V 6 bases and J 5 bases; bases outside gene matches: 7. CDR3 size: 14 residues. Germline V CDR1 and CDR2: SGHTA, FQGNSA. CDR3 DNA sequence: TGTGCCAGCAGGCGAGGACAGGGGACTACTGAAGCTTTCTTT. Translated: CASRRGQGTTEAFF.

V is TRBV11-2 and J is TRBJ2-1; D unclear. The V gene lost 4 bases and the J gene lost 9 bases, with 10 bases spanning the gap. Germline CDR1 is SGHAT and CDR2 is FQNNGV. The CDR3 length is 12 residues. This CDR3 reads CASSSIGREQFF. DNA of the CDR3: TGTGCCAGCAGCTCAATTGGTCGTGAGCAGTTCTTC.

The rearrangement links TRBV9 to TRBJ2-2; D is unclear. This CDR3 region has 16 residues. Germline values: CDR1 SGDLS, CDR2 YYNGEE. The V and J ends lost 0 bases and 2 bases respectively, with 11 bases between them. The chain's CDR3 is CASSVDEGANTGELFF. The CDR3 DNA reads as TGTGCCAGCAGCGTAGATGAAGGCGCCAACACCGGGGAGCTGTTTTTT.

The V gene is TRBV7-6, the J gene TRBJ2-1, with 7 bases identical to TRBD2. Germline values: CDR1 SGHVS, CDR2 FNYEAQ. V trimming: 1 base; J trimming: 9 bases; junction bases outside the gene matches: 6. The CDR3 runs to 14 residues. CDR3 bases: TGTGCCAGCAGCTTAGTACCTAGCGGAGTTGAGCAGTTCTTC. Amino acids: CASSLVPSGVEQFF.

This clonotype was seen only a few times. This rearrangement joins TRBV7-2 to TRBJ1-5; weak D call: TRBD1 (6 bases). Germline V CDR1 and CDR2: SGHTA, FQGNSA. This CDR3 has 14 residues. Trimming took off 0 bases at V and 5 bases at J, with 8 bases between the two ends. The CDR3 DNA reads TGTGCCAGCAGCTTAGCGGGGACACATCAGCCCCAGCATTTT. Amino acid sequence: CASSLAGTHQPQHF.

This clonotype appeared a few times. V and J are TRBV7-2 and TRBJ1-1; 7 nucleotides line up with TRBD1. Germline V gene data show CDR1 as SGHTA and CDR2 as FQGNSA. Trimming at V came to 5 bases and at J to 3 bases, leaving 3 bases not matched to a gene. The CDR3 sequence is 13 residues long. As DNA, the CDR3 is TGTGCCAGCAGCCAAACAGGGGACACTGAAGCTTTCTTT. Amino acids: CASSQTGDTEAFF.

This clonotype was detected a few times. The chain couples TRBV4-2 to TRBJ1-5, with 7 bases aligning to TRBD1. Losses at the gene ends were 1 base for V and 5 bases for J; bases not matched to a gene: 5. The CDR3 sequence is 15 residues long. The germline V gene encodes CDR1 LGHNA and CDR2 YNFKEQ. CDR3 nucleotides: TGTGCCAGCAGCCAAGTACAGGGGTTCGATCAGCCCCAGCATTTT. This codes for CASSQVQGFDQPQHF.

The CDR3 nucleotides read TGTGCCAGCAGCCACAGCGGGACAGTAGCCAAAAACATTCAGTACTTC. This sequence encodes CASSHSGTVAKNIQYF. This chain uses TRBV11-2 with TRBJ2-4; D tentatively reads TRBD1 or TRBD2 (7 bases each). CDR3 length: 16 residues. CDR1 SGHAT and CDR2 FQNNGV come from the germline V gene. V lost 5 bases to trimming and J lost 0 bases, with 14 bases between them.

This clonotype came up many times. V usage is TRBV5-6 and J usage is TRBJ2-5, with 7 bases that match TRBD1. The CDR3 spans 13 residues. With 5 bases clipped from V and 3 bases from J, the junction kept 4 bases outside the gene matches. Germline CDR1 reads SGHDT; CDR2 reads YYEEEE. This CDR3 is CASSYDREETQYF. The CDR3 bases are TGTGCCAGCAGTTACGACAGGGAAGAGACCCAGTACTTC.

The rearrangement joins TRBV7-6 to TRBJ2-7; possible D gene TRBD2, 5 bases. Germline assignment: CDR1 SGHVS and CDR2 FNYEAQ. This CDR3 has 15 residues. The germline V and J ends were trimmed by 2 bases and 6 bases, with 17 bases remaining between them. The CDR3 protein is CASSLPGEGSGEQYF. The CDR3 DNA sequence: TGTGCCAGCAGCTTACCCGGCGAGGGATCGGGCGAGCAGTACTTC.